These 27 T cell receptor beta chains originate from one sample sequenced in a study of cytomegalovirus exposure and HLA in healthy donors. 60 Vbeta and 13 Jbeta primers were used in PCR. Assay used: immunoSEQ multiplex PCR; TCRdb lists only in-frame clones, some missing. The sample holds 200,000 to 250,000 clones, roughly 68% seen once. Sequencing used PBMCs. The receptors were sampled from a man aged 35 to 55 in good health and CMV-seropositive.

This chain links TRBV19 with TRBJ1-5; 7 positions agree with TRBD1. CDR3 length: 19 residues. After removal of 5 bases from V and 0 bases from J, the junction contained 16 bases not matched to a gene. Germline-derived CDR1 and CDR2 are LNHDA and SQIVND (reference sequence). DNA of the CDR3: TGTGCCAGTAGTGAAGGAACGGGACAGAGACGTTATAGCAATCAGCCCCAGCATTTT. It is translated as CASSEGTGQRRYSNQPQHF.

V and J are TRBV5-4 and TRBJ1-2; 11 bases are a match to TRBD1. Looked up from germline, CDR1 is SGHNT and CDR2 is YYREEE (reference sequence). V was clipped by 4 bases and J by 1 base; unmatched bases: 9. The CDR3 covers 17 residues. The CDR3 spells CASSPGTGGGRNYGYTF. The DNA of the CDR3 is TGTGCCAGCAGCCCGGGGACAGGGGGTGGGCGTAACTATGGCTACACCTTC.

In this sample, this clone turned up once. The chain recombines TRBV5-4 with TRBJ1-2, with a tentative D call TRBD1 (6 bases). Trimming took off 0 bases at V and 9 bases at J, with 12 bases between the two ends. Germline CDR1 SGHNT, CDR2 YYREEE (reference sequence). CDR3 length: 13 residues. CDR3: CASSLGQEDSYTF. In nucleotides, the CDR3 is TGTGCCAGCAGCTTGGGACAGGAGGATAGCTACACCTTC.

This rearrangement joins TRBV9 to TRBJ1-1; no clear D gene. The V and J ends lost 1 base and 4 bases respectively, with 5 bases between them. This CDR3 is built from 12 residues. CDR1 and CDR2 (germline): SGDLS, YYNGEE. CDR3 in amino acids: CASSVSGTEAFF. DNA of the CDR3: TGTGCCAGCAGCGTAAGCGGCACTGAAGCTTTCTTT.

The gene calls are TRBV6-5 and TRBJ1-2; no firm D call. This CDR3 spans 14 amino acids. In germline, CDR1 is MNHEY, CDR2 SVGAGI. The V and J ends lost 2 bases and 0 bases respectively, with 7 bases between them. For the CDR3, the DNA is TGTGCCAGCAGTTACAAGGGAGCTAACTATGGCTACACCTTC. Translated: CASSYKGANYGYTF.

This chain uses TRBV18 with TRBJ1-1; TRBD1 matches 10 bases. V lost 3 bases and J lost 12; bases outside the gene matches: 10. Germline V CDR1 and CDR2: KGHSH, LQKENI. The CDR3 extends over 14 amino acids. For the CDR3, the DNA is TGTGCCAGCTCACCTACGACCGGGACAGGGGTGTCTTTCTTT. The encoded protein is CASSPTTGTGVSFF.

The CDR3 sequence is CASSLGTGFNGYTF. The CDR3 DNA reads TGTGCCAGCAGCTTAGGTACGGGGTTCAATGGCTACACCTTC. The rearrangement uses TRBV7-9 and TRBJ1-2, with D unclear. The germline CDR1 and CDR2 sequences are SEHNR and FQNEAQ (reference sequence). CDR3 size: 14 residues. V was clipped by 1 base and J by 6 bases, with 12 bases between them.

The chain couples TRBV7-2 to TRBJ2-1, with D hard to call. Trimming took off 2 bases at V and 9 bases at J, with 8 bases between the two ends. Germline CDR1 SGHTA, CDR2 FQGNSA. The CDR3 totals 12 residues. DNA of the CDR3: TGTGCCAGCAGCTTAATGTCGGGTGAGCAGTTCTTC. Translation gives CASSLMSGEQFF. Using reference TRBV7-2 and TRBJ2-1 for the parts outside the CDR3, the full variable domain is GAGVSQSPSNKVTEKGKDVELRCDPISGHTALYWYRQSLGQGLEFLIYFQGNSAPDKSGLPSDRFSAERTGGSVSTLTIQRTQQEDSAVYLCASSLMSGEQFFGPGTRLTVL.

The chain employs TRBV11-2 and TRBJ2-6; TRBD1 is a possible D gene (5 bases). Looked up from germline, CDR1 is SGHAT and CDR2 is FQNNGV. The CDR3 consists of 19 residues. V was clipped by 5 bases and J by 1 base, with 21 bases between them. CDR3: CASSPWGMGPASGANVLTF. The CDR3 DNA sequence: TGTGCCAGCAGCCCTTGGGGTATGGGGCCCGCTTCTGGGGCCAACGTCCTGACTTTC.

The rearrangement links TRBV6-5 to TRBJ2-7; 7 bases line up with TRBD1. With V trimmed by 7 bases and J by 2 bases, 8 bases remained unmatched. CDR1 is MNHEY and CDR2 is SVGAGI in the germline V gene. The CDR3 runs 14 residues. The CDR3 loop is CASNRQGNTYEQYF. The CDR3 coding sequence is TGTGCCAGCAATAGACAGGGTAACACCTACGAGCAGTACTTC.

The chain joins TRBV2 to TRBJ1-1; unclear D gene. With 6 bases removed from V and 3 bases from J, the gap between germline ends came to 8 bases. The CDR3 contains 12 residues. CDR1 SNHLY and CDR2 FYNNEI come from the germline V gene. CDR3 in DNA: TGTGCCAGCAGGAGGGAGGACACTGAAGCTTTCTTT. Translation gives CASRREDTEAFF. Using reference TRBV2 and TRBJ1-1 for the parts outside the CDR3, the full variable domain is EPEVTQTPSHQVTQMGQEVILRCVPISNHLYFYWYRQILGQKVEFLVSFYNNEISEKSEIFDDQFSVERPDGSNFTLKIRSTKLEDSAMYFCASRREDTEAFFGQGTRLTVV.

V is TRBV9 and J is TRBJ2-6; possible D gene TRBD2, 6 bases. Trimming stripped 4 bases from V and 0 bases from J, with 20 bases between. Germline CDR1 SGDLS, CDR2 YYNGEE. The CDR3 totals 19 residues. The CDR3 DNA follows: TGTGCCAGCAGCCCTCCAGGAGGGATTTTTGGCTCTGGGGCCAACGTCCTGACTTTC. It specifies CASSPPGGIFGSGANVLTF.

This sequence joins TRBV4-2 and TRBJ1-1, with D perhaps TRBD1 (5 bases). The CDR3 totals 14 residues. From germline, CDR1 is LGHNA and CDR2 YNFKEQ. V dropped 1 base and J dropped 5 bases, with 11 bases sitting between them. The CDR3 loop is CASSQVSGGTEAFF. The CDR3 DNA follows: TGTGCCAGCAGCCAAGTCTCGGGGGGTACTGAAGCTTTCTTT.

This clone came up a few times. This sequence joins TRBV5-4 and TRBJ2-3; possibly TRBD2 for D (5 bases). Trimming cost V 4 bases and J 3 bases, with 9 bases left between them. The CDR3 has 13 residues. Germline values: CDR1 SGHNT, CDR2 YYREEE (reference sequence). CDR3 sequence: CASSHGITDTQYF. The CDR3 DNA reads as TGTGCCAGCAGCCACGGGATAACAGATACGCAGTATTTT.

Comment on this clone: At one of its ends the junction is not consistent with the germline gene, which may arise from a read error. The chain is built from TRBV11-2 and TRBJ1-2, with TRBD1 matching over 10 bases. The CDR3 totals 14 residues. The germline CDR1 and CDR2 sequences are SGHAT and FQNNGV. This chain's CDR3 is CASSLEGTGAQSYF. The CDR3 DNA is TGTGCCAGCAGCTTAGAGGGGACAGGGGCGCAGAGTTACTTC. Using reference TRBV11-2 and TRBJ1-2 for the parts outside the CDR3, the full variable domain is EAGVAQSPRYKIIEKRQSVAFWCNPISGHATLYWYQQILGQGPKLLIQFQNNGVVDDSQLPKDRFSAERLKGVDSTLKIQPAKLEDSAVYLCASSLEGTGAQSYFGSGTRLTVV.

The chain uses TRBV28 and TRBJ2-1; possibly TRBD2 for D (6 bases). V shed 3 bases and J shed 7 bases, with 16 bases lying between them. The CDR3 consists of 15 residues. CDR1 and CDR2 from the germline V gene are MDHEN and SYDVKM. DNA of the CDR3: TGTGCCAGCAGTTTCGGCGGGGCTCACGGGAATGAGCAGTTCTTC. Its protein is CASSFGGAHGNEQFF.

The CDR3 DNA reads TGCGCCAGCAGCTTGAGGTCTAGCGGGTTCTCCTACGAGCAGTACTTC. Amino acids: CASSLRSSGFSYEQYF. The V call is TRBV5-1, the J call TRBJ2-7; 8 positions match TRBD2. The CDR3 has 16 residues. Germline CDR1 SGHRS, CDR2 YFSETQ. The V and J ends lost 1 base and 0 bases, in that order; junction bases with no gene match: 6.

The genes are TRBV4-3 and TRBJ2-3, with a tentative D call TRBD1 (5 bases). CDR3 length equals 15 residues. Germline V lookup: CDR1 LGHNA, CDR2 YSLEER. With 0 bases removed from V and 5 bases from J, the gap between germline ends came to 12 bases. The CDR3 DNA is TGCGCCAGCAGCCAAGAGTGGCAGGGAATAGATACGCAGTATTTT. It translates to CASSQEWQGIDTQYF.

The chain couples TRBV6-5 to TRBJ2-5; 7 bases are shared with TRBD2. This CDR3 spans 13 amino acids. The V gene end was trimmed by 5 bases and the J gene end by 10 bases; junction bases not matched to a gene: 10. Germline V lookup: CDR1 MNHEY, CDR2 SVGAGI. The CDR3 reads CASSPGLRGGQYF. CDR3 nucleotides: TGTGCCAGCAGTCCCGGGCTCCGCGGGGGCCAGTACTTC.

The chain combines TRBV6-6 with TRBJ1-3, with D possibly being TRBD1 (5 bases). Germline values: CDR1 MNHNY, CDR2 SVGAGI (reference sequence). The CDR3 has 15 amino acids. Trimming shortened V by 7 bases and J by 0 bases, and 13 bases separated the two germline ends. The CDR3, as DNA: TGTGCCAGCATAAGACAAGGGGACTCTGGAAACACCATATATTTT. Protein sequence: CASIRQGDSGNTIYF.

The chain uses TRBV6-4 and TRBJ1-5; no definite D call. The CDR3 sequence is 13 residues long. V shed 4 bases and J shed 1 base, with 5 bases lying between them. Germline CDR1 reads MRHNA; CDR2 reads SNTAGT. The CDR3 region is CASSVGSNQPQHF. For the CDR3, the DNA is TGTGCCAGCAGTGTTGGCAGCAATCAGCCCCAGCATTTT.

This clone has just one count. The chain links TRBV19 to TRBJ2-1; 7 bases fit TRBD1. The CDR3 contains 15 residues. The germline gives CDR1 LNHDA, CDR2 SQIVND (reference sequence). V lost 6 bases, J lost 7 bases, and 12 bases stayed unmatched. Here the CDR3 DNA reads TGTGCCAGTAGACGACAGGGTAGTATCCGGAATGAGCAGTTCTTC. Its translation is CASRRQGSIRNEQFF.

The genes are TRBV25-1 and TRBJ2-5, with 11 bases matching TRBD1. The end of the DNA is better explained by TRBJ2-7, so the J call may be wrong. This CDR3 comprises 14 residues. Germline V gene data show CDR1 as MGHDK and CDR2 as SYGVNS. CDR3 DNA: TGTGCCAGCAGTGTGACGGGACAGGGGGGCGAGCAGTACTTC. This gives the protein CASSVTGQGGEQYF.

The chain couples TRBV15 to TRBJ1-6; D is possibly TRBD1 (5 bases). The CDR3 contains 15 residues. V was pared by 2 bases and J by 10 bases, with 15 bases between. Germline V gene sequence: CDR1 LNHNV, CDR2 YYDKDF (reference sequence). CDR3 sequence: CATSRSRDLDSPLHF. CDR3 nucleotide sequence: TGTGCCACCAGCAGATCCCGGGACTTGGACTCACCCCTCCACTTT.

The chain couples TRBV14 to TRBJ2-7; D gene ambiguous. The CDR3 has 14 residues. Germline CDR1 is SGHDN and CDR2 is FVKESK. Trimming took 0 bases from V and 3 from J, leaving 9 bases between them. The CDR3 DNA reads TGTGCCAGCAGCCAAGATGACACGTACTACGAGCAGTACTTC. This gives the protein CASSQDDTYYEQYF.

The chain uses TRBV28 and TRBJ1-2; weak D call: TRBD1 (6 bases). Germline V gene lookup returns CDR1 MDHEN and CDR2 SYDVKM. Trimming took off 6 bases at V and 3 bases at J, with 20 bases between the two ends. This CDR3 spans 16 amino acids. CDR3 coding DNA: TGTGCCAGCAGCCTGCCCCTTAGGGGGGGGTACTATGGCTACACCTTC. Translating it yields CASSLPLRGGYYGYTF.

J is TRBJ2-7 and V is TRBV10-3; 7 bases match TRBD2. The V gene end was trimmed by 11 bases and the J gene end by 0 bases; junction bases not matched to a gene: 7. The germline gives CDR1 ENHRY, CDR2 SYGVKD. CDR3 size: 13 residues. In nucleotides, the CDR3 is TGTGCCCTTGGGGGGGAGTACTCCTACGAGCAGTACTTC. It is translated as CALGGEYSYEQYF.